Following are 31 T cell receptor beta chains from one sample sequenced in a study of cytomegalovirus exposure and HLA in healthy donors (dated by TCRdb to about 2017). The library was prepared using the immunoSEQ multiplex PCR assay. For the multiplex PCR, a mixture combining 60 forward primers for TCR Vbeta segments and 13 reverse primers for TCR Jbeta segments was used. TCRdb took over this immuneACCESS table, retaining in-frame rearrangements with V and J assigned. Such tables are incomplete; in checked studies, under half of the missing clones stem from an unresolved V gene, and the remainder is unexplained. In all, the sample holds roughly 110,000 clones, and roughly 70% of those were seen once. The top ten hold around 9% of the sample. The sample was PBMCs. Every receptor here comes from a young man in good health and CMV-seropositive.

This chain uses TRBV11-2 with TRBJ1-6, with a possible D match to TRBD1 (6 bases). In germline, CDR1 is SGHAT, CDR2 FQNNGV. CDR3 length: 15 residues. Trimming stripped 6 bases from V and 6 bases from J, with 15 bases between. CDR3 DNA: TGTGCCAGCAGGATAACAGGGTCGGTTAATTCACCCCTCCACTTT. Translation: CASRITGSVNSPLHF.

V gene TRBV27 combines with J gene TRBJ2-7, with TRBD2 matching 13 bases. There are 15 residues in the CDR3. The germline gives CDR1 MNHEY, CDR2 SMNVEV (reference sequence). J was trimmed by 2 bases and V by 5 bases; bases with no gene match: 3. The CDR3 sequence: CASSPTSGRAYEQYV. The CDR3 DNA follows: TGTGCCAGCAGTCCTACTAGCGGGAGGGCCTACGAGCAGTACGTC.

The chain links TRBV6-5 to TRBJ1-2; no reliable D call. The CDR3 contains 12 residues. Trimming removed 10 bases from V and 5 bases from J, with 14 bases in between. Germline CDR1 MNHEY, CDR2 SVGAGI. The CDR3 sequence: CATWRPTYGYTF. CDR3 nucleotide sequence: TGTGCCACTTGGAGGCCTACATATGGCTACACCTTC.

As DNA, the CDR3 is TGTGCCACCCGGCGGACAGAACAAGAGACCCAGTACTTC. Protein product: CATRRTEQETQYF. The chain joins TRBV10-3 to TRBJ2-5; D is possibly TRBD1 (6 bases). V was clipped by 10 bases and J by 2 bases, with 14 bases between them. Germline V gene sequence: CDR1 ENHRY, CDR2 SYGVKD. There are 13 residues in the CDR3.

This chain joins TRBV28 and TRBJ1-5; D gene unclear. The CDR3 contains 12 residues. Germline CDR1 is MDHEN and CDR2 is SYDVKM. V was trimmed by 2 bases and J by 6 bases, leaving 5 bases between them. CDR3: CASSLVVQPQHF. CDR3 bases: TGTGCCAGCAGTTTAGTAGTTCAGCCCCAGCATTTT.

This chain uses TRBV6-4 with TRBJ2-2; 7 bases map to TRBD2. The germline CDR1 and CDR2 sequences are MRHNA and SNTAGT. V lost 5 bases, J lost 2 bases, and 5 bases stayed unmatched. This CDR3 has 15 amino acids. As DNA, the CDR3 is TGTGCCAGCAGTCCCGGGACTAAAAACACCGGGGAGCTGTTTTTT. It codes for CASSPGTKNTGELFF.

This clone was recorded only once. This chain uses TRBV27 with TRBJ1-6, with 9 nucleotides matching TRBD1. Trimming cost V 5 bases and J 3 bases; bases outside gene matches: 5. Germline V CDR1 and CDR2: MNHEY, SMNVEV (reference sequence). The CDR3 is 16 residues long. CDR3 DNA sequence: TGTGCCAGCAGTCCAACGGGACAGGGCTATAATTCACCCCTCCACTTT. This encodes CASSPTGQGYNSPLHF.

This clone has just one count. The chain joins TRBV19 to TRBJ2-7; possible D gene TRBD1, 6 bases. Germline CDR1 and CDR2: LNHDA and SQIVND (reference sequence). This CDR3 contains 15 residues. The V gene lost 5 bases and the J gene lost 0 bases, with 14 bases spanning the gap. The DNA for the CDR3 is TGTGCCAGTAGTCCTGGGACAAGGGGCTCCTACGAGCAGTACTTC. It is translated as CASSPGTRGSYEQYF.

V and J are TRBV19 and TRBJ2-3; possible D gene TRBD2, 6 bases. The CDR3 totals 15 residues. Trimming removed 9 bases from V and 5 bases from J, with 21 bases in between. Germline loops: CDR1 LNHDA, CDR2 SQIVND (reference sequence). CDR3 nucleotides: TGTGCCAGCAAACGGGACTTCTGGAATGTAGATACGCAGTATTTT. Its translation: CASKRDFWNVDTQYF.

This clone was counted once. The chain carries TRBV27 and TRBJ2-5, with 11 bases lining up with TRBD2. The V gene's germline CDR1 is MNHEY and CDR2 SMNVEV (reference sequence). The V segment lost 3 bases and the J segment 4 bases; nucleotides outside the gene matches: 13. The CDR3 is 18 residues long. CDR3 bases: TGTGCCAGCAGTTTTACCGGGAACTTAGCGGGGGGGTTAGAGACCCAGTACTTC. Its protein product is CASSFTGNLAGGLETQYF.

The chain uses TRBV2 and TRBJ2-5, with TRBD1 matching over 8 bases. Unmatched junction bases numbered 15, after V lost 5 bases and J lost 13 bases. The germline CDR1 and CDR2 sequences are SNHLY and FYNNEI. This CDR3 is 14 amino acids long. The CDR3 sequence: CASSLGTGTLEGYF. The CDR3, as DNA: TGTGCCAGCAGTCTAGGGACAGGCACGTTGGAAGGGTACTTC.

This chain joins TRBV9 and TRBJ2-7; no definite D call. The CDR3 is 14 amino acids. Germline loops: CDR1 SGDLS, CDR2 YYNGEE. The V gene lost 0 bases and the J gene lost 4 bases, with 11 bases spanning the gap. The CDR3 sequence is CASSVVPERYEQYF. The CDR3 DNA is TGTGCCAGCAGCGTAGTGCCCGAGCGTTACGAGCAGTACTTC.

The J gene is TRBJ2-5, the V gene TRBV5-6; 11 bases agree with TRBD1. The end of the DNA fits TRBJ2-7 better, so the J call may be wrong. The CDR3 runs 16 residues. The germline CDR1 and CDR2 sequences are SGHDT and YYEEEE. The CDR3 protein is CASSLAGTGGLHEQYF. In DNA, the CDR3 is TGTGCCAGCAGCTTGGCCGGGACAGGGGGACTCCACGAGCAGTACTTC.

The V gene is TRBV11-2, the J gene TRBJ2-4, with TRBD1 as a possible D gene (6 bases). This CDR3 has 12 amino acids. The germline V and J ends were trimmed by 8 bases and 12 bases, with 17 bases remaining between them. Germline loops: CDR1 SGHAT, CDR2 FQNNGV. The CDR3 is CASGGPSSSQYF. The CDR3 DNA follows: TGTGCCAGCGGGGGCCCTTCGAGCAGTCAGTACTTC.

This rearrangement joins TRBV4-2 to TRBJ2-6, with no clear D. Germline V CDR1 and CDR2: LGHNA, YNFKEQ. Between the trimmed V and J ends, which lost 4 bases and 0 bases, there was a span of 10 bases. This CDR3 region has 16 residues. The CDR3 bases are TGTGCCAGCAGCCCGATCATAGTCTCTGGGGCCAACGTCCTGACTTTC. It encodes CASSPIIVSGANVLTF.

The rearrangement uses TRBV11-2 and TRBJ1-1, with D perhaps TRBD1 (5 bases). The CDR3 is 14 residues long. Deletions cut 5 bases from V and 4 bases from J, with 14 bases between. CDR1 is SGHAT, CDR2 FQNNGV, per germline. CDR3 in amino acids: CASSPLGGVTEAFF. The CDR3 DNA reads TGTGCCAGCAGCCCCTTGGGGGGGGTCACTGAAGCTTTCTTT.

This chain links TRBV27 with TRBJ1-1; the match to TRBD1 covers 9 bases. CDR3 length equals 14 residues. Germline V gene sequence: CDR1 MNHEY, CDR2 SMNVEV (reference sequence). V lost 2 bases and J lost 5; bases outside the gene matches: 3. The CDR3 is CASSLGQGNTEAFF. The DNA for the CDR3 is TGTGCCAGCAGTTTAGGACAGGGGAATACTGAAGCTTTCTTT.

V and J are TRBV6-1 and TRBJ1-1, with D possibly TRBD1 on 6 matching bases. V was clipped by 4 bases and J by 1 base, with 7 bases between them. Germline loops: CDR1 MNHNS, CDR2 SASEGT. The CDR3 sequence is 13 residues long. CDR3 region: CASSGRGNTEAFF. CDR3 DNA sequence: TGTGCCAGCAGTGGCAGGGGGAACACTGAAGCTTTCTTT.

V usage is TRBV6-5 and J usage is TRBJ1-2; TRBD1 matches 7 bases. V gave up 6 bases and J gave up 4 bases; unmatched junction bases: 11. Per germline, CDR1 MNHEY and CDR2 SVGAGI. The CDR3 spans 15 residues. The CDR3 nucleotides read TGTGCCAGCAGCTTAGACAGGGAATTAATCTATGGCTACACCTTC. This encodes CASSLDRELIYGYTF.

This clone was counted only a few times. The chain carries TRBV9 and TRBJ2-5; 8 bases are shared with TRBD1. The CDR3 sequence is 16 residues long. In germline, CDR1 is SGDLS, CDR2 YYNGEE. V lost 0 bases to trimming and J lost 2 bases; unmatched junction nucleotides: 6. CDR3 residues: CASSVGRGLVQETQYF. CDR3 in DNA: TGTGCCAGCAGCGTAGGCAGGGGGCTAGTACAAGAGACCCAGTACTTC.

V gene TRBV28 combines with J gene TRBJ1-2, with D maybe TRBD1 (6 bases). The CDR3 has 14 amino acids. V lost 6 bases and J lost 4, with 15 bases in between. In germline, CDR1 is MDHEN, CDR2 SYDVKM. CDR3 protein: CASSRDISSYGYTF. DNA of the CDR3: TGTGCCAGCAGCCGGGACATTAGTTCCTATGGCTACACCTTC.

This chain connects TRBV6-5 to TRBJ2-3; D is ambiguous. V was cut by 6 bases and J by 10 bases, with 20 bases left in between. The CDR3 is made up of 14 amino acids. CDR1 is MNHEY and CDR2 is SVGAGI in the germline V gene. CDR3 sequence reads: CASSFIGFEDAQYF. CDR3 sequence (DNA): TGTGCCAGCAGCTTTATTGGATTTGAGGATGCGCAGTATTTT.

The chain links TRBV7-2 to TRBJ1-1, with a possible D match to TRBD1 (6 bases). There are 13 residues in the CDR3. V was pared by 1 base and J by 6 bases, with 9 bases between. In germline, CDR1 is SGHTA, CDR2 FQGNSA. The DNA of the CDR3 is TGTGCCAGCAGCTTAGACAGGGCAGCTGAAGCTTTCTTT. Amino acids: CASSLDRAAEAFF.

This clone was detected a few times. The V gene is TRBV7-6, the J gene TRBJ2-7; possible D gene TRBD2, 6 bases. The CDR3 is 14 amino acids. V was cut by 1 base and J by 6 bases, with 13 bases left in between. Germline values: CDR1 SGHVS, CDR2 FNYEAQ. CDR3 sequence: CASSLEAVAVEQYF. The CDR3 DNA follows: TGTGCCAGCAGCTTAGAAGCGGTAGCGGTCGAGCAGTACTTC.

The genes are TRBV9 and TRBJ2-7, with D possibly TRBD1 on 6 matching bases. The CDR3 is 13 residues long. CDR1 is SGDLS and CDR2 is YYNGEE in the germline V gene. The ends were cut back, 4 bases at V and 7 bases at J, with 15 bases in the middle. CDR3 amino acids: CASSLRGEGEQYF. For the CDR3, the DNA is TGTGCCAGCAGCCTCAGGGGTGAGGGGGAGCAGTACTTC.

V gene TRBV5-5 combines with J gene TRBJ2-3; 7 bases match TRBD1. Unmatched junction bases numbered 4, after V lost 0 bases and J lost 0 bases. The CDR3 length is 16 residues. CDR1 is SGHKS, CDR2 YYEKEE, per germline (reference sequence). CDR3: CASSLGGTASTDTQYF. Here the CDR3 DNA reads TGTGCCAGCAGCTTGGGAGGGACAGCTAGCACAGATACGCAGTATTTT.

The chain is built from TRBV11-2 and TRBJ2-2, with TRBD1 identical over 11 bases. The CDR3 is made up of 16 amino acids. V gave up 4 bases and J gave up 5 bases; unmatched junction bases: 6. Germline V CDR1 and CDR2: SGHAT, FQNNGV. In DNA, the CDR3 is TGTGCCAGCAGCTGGGGACAGGGGGTAGCAACCGGGGAGCTGTTTTTT. Its translation is CASSWGQGVATGELFF.

The J gene is TRBJ2-7, the V gene TRBV28; 7 bases are a match to TRBD2. The CDR3 is 16 residues long. Germline V gene lookup returns CDR1 MDHEN and CDR2 SYDVKM. V lost 3 bases, J lost 2 bases, and 10 bases stayed unmatched. The CDR3 sequence is CASSFGTTSRPYEQYV. CDR3 DNA: TGTGCCAGCAGTTTCGGGACGACTAGCCGGCCCTACGAGCAGTACGTC.

This clone was counted a single time. The chain employs TRBV7-3 and TRBJ2-3, with D uncertain. CDR1 is SGHTA and CDR2 is FQGTGA in the germline V gene. The CDR3 has 12 amino acids. With 4 bases removed from V and 5 bases from J, the gap between germline ends came to 7 bases. Here the CDR3 reads CASSYYQDTQYF. The CDR3 DNA is TGTGCCAGCAGCTACTACCAAGATACGCAGTATTTT.

The rearrangement links TRBV7-3 to TRBJ1-2, with D perhaps TRBD1 (6 bases). Germline CDR1 is SGHTA and CDR2 is FQGTGA. CDR3 length equals 16 residues. Between the trimmed V and J ends, which lost 1 base and 8 bases, there was a span of 20 bases. The CDR3, as DNA: TGTGCCAGCAGCTTAAGATATGAGGGGCAGGGGTCCGGCTACACCTTC. Amino acid sequence: CASSLRYEGQGSGYTF.

The V call is TRBV5-6, the J call TRBJ2-1; D possibly corresponds to TRBD2 (6 bases). Deletions cut 0 bases from V and 4 bases from J, with 11 bases between. The germline CDR1 and CDR2 sequences are SGHDT and YYEEEE. The length of the CDR3 is 15 residues. CDR3 protein: CASSLAPGSYNEQFF. CDR3 bases: TGTGCCAGCAGCTTGGCCCCCGGGAGTTACAATGAGCAGTTCTTC. The full variable domain, its missing parts supplied by reference TRBV5-6 and TRBJ2-1, is DAGVTQSPTHLIKTRGQQVTLRCSPKSGHDTVSWYQQALGQGPQFIFQYYEEEERQRGNFPDRFSGHQFPNYSSELNVNALLLGDSALYLCASSLAPGSYNEQFFGPGTRLTVL.